This T cell receptor (beta chain) was sequenced during a study of technical replicates of blood from a handful of donors. Sequencing was performed with immunoSEQ multiplex PCR; in TCRdb, only in-frame clones are kept and a portion is missing. The data show 70,000 to 95,000 clones, 94% seen once. Sequenced input: T cells isolated from PBMCs. The sequence came from a human donor in good health.

The CDR3 sequence: CASSFGGNYGYTF. CDR3 nucleotides: TGTGCCAGCAGTTTCGGGGGTAACTATGGCTACACCTTC. The chain combines TRBV28 with TRBJ1-2, with a possible D match to TRBD1 (5 bases). The CDR3 is 13 residues long. Trimming took 3 bases from V and 1 from J, leaving 6 bases between them. CDR1 is MDHEN, CDR2 SYDVKM, per germline.